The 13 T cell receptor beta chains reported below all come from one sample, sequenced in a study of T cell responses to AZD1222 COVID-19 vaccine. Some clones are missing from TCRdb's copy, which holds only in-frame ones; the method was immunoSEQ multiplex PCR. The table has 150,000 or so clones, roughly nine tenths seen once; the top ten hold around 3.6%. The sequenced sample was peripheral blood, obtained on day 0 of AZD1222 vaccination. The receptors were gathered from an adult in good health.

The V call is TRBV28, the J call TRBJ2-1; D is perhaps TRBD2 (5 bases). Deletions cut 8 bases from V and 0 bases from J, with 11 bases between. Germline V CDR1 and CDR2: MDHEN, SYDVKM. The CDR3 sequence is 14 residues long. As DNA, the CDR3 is TGTGCCAGCGTAGCGACGAGCTCCTACAATGAGCAGTTCTTC. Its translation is CASVATSSYNEQFF.

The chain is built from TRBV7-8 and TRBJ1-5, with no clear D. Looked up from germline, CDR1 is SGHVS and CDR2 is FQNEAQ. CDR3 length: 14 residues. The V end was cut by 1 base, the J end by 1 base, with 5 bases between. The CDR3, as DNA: TGTGCCAGCAGCTTAGGAGAGAGCAATCAGCCCCAGCATTTT. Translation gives CASSLGESNQPQHF.

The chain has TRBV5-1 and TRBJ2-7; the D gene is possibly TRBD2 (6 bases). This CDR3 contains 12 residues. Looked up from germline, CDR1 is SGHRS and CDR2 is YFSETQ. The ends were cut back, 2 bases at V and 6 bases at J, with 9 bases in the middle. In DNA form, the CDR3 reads TGCGCCAGCAGCTTCCCGACTAGCGAGCAGTACTTC. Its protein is CASSFPTSEQYF.

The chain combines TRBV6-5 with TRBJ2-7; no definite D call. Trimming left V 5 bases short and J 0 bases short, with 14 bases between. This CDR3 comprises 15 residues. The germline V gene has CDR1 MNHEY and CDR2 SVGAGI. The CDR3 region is CASSKTSLGSYEQYF. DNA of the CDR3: TGTGCCAGCAGTAAGACCTCCCTCGGCTCCTACGAGCAGTACTTC.

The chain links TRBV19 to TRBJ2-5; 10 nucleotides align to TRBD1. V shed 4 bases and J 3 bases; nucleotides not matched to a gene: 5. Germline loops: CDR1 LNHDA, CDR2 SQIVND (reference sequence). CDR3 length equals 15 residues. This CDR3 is CASSTTGGSEETQYF. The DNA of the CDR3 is TGTGCCAGTAGTACGACAGGGGGCTCTGAAGAGACCCAGTACTTC.

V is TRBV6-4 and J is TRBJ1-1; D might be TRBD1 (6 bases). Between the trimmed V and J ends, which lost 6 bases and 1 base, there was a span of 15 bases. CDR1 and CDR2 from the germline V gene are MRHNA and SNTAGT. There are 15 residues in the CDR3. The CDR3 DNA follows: TGTGCCAGCAGAGAGCGGGACACCCAGAACACTGAAGCTTTCTTT. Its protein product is CASRERDTQNTEAFF.

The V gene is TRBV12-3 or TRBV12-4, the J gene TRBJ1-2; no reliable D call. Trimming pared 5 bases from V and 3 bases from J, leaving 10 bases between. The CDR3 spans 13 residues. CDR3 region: CASSRDSDYGYTF. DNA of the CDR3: TGTGCCAGCAGTAGGGATAGTGACTATGGCTACACCTTC.

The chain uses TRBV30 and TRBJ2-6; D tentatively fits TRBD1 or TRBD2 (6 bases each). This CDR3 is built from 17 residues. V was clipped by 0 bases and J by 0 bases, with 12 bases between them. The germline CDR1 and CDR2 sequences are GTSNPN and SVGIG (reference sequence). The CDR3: CAWSVWGALSGANVLTF. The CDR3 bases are TGTGCCTGGAGTGTTTGGGGGGCTCTCTCTGGGGCCAACGTCCTGACTTTC.

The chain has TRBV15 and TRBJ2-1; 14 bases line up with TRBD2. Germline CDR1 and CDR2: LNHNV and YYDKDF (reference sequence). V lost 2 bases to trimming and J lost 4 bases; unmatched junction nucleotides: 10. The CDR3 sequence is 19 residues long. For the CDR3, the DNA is TGTGCCACCAGCAGACTTGGGATGACTAGCGGGAGGGTGTACAATGAGCAGTTCTTC. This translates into CATSRLGMTSGRVYNEQFF.

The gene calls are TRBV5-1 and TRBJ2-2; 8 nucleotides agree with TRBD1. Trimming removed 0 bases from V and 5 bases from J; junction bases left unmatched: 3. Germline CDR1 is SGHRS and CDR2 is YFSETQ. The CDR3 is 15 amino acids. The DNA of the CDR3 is TGCGCCAGCAGCTTGGAAACAGGGGGAACCGGGGAGCTGTTTTTT. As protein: CASSLETGGTGELFF.

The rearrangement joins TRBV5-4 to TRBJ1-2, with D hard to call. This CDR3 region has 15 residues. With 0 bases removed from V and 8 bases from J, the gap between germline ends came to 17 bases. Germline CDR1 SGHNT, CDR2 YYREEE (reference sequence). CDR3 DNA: TGTGCCAGCAGCTTGGCAGGCTTACCCCTACGAGGCTACACCTTC. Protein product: CASSLAGLPLRGYTF.

The CDR3 region is CASSQVEGYTEAFF. CDR3 DNA: TGTGCCAGCAGCCAAGTCGAGGGATACACTGAAGCTTTCTTT. The chain uses TRBV3-1 (or the pseudogene TRBV3-2) and TRBJ1-1; the D is unclear. This CDR3 is built from 14 residues. V was shortened by 1 base and J by 3 bases, with 9 bases between the two germline ends. Germline lookup yields CDR1 LGHDT and CDR2 YNNKEL (reference sequence).

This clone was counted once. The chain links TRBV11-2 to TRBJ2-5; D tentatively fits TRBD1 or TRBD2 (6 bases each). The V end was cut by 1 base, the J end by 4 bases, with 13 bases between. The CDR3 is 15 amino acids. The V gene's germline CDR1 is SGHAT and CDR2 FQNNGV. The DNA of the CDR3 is TGTGCCAGCAGCTTAGGTTGGGGGGCGCGAGAGACCCAGTACTTC. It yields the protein CASSLGWGARETQYF.